The 27 T cell receptor beta chains below come from one sample, sequenced in a study of human T cells and chemical hapten exposure. A single record per CDR3 protein comes from TCRdb applying MiXCR to the 5' RACE reads. The data hold 130,000 or so distinct CDR3 sequences, with about 4% observed a single time. The authors extracted total RNA from unfractionated whole blood. These TCRs come from a female donor in good health.

The sample holds many counts of this clonotype. The V and J genes are TRBV3-1 and TRBJ1-1; D remains unclear. The germline gives CDR1 LGHDT, CDR2 YNNKEL (reference sequence). The CDR3 is 11 residues long. V lost 2 bases, J lost 2 bases, and 0 bases lay in between. CDR3 in amino acids: CASSQNTEAFF. The CDR3 DNA reads as TGTGCCAGCAGCCAAAACACTGAAGCTTTCTTT.

This clonotype was picked up many times. Sequence at one end of the junction differs from germline and may be a read error. The V gene is TRBV19, the J gene TRBJ1-1; no clear D. Per germline, CDR1 LNHDA and CDR2 SQIVND (reference sequence). The CDR3 sequence is 14 residues long. The CDR3: CASSISAGNAEAFF. The CDR3 DNA reads as TGTGCCAGTAGTATATCGGCGGGGAACGCTGAAGCTTTCTTT.

There are a few counts of this clonotype. The rearrangement links TRBV5-1 to TRBJ2-7; 11 bases map to TRBD1. Germline-derived CDR1 and CDR2 are SGHRS and YFSETQ. J was trimmed by 3 bases and V by 4 bases; bases with no gene match: 6. The CDR3 sequence is 15 residues long. This CDR3 is CASSHSGTGGYEQYF. The CDR3 nucleotides are TGCGCCAGCAGCCATTCCGGGACAGGGGGCTACGAGCAGTACTTC.

This clonotype has at least ten counts. This chain links TRBV7-2 with TRBJ2-2; no definite D call. Germline CDR1 is SGHTA and CDR2 is FQGNSA. The V end was cut by 1 base, the J end by 1 base, with 7 bases between. The CDR3 length is 15 residues. The CDR3 nucleotides read TGTGCCAGCAGCTTAGTTCGGGTGAACACCGGGGAGCTGTTTTTT. This sequence encodes CASSLVRVNTGELFF.

At least ten counts were recorded for this clonotype. The J gene is TRBJ1-5, the V gene TRBV18; possibly TRBD1 for D (6 bases). The CDR3 covers 15 residues. V shed 2 bases and J shed 6 bases, with 14 bases lying between them. Germline-derived CDR1 and CDR2 are KGHSH and LQKENI. Written as DNA, the CDR3 is TGTGCCAGCTCACCATCCGGGGGCCAGGGTCAGCCCCAGCATTTT. Protein: CASSPSGGQGQPQHF.

This clonotype was observed a handful of times. The V call is TRBV20-1, the J call TRBJ2-7; D perhaps matches TRBD1 (5 bases). Germline CDR1 and CDR2: DFQATT and SNEGSKA (reference sequence). Trimming removed 6 bases at V and 2 bases at J, with 14 bases between. The CDR3 sequence is 13 residues long. The CDR3 loop is CSAGHEGTYEQYF. CDR3 in DNA: TGCAGTGCCGGACACGAAGGAACCTACGAGCAGTACTTC.

This clonotype turned up a few times. This chain uses TRBV12-3 or TRBV12-4 with TRBJ2-2; D remains ambiguous. V lost 5 bases and J lost 0, with 13 bases in between. CDR3 length: 16 amino acids. CDR3 DNA sequence: TGTGCCAGCAGTCGTACAGTGAACACGAACACCGGGGAGCTGTTTTTT. Translated, it gives CASSRTVNTNTGELFF.

This clonotype was seen at least ten times. As DNA, the CDR3 is TGTGCCAGCTCACCGGGGCGGGGCGAAGTCGAGCAGTTCTTC. It codes for CASSPGRGEVEQFF. The V gene is TRBV18, the J gene TRBJ2-1; D may be TRBD2 (6 bases). Germline V lookup: CDR1 KGHSH, CDR2 LQKENI. The V gene lost 3 bases and the J gene lost 10 bases, with 16 bases spanning the gap. The CDR3 length is 14 residues.

In its sample, this clonotype was seen many times. The V and J genes are TRBV25-1 and TRBJ2-5; D unclear. V lost 6 bases to trimming and J lost 3 bases, with 17 bases between them. The CDR3 extends over 15 amino acids. CDR1 and CDR2 from the germline V gene are MGHDK and SYGVNS. CDR3 nucleotides: TGTGCCAGCAGCGACTGGGGTCTGCGAAAAGAGACCCAGTACTTC. Amino acid sequence: CASSDWGLRKETQYF. Full variable domain (outside the CDR3, taken from reference TRBV25-1 and TRBJ2-5): EADIYQTPRYLVIGTGKKITLECSQTMGHDKMYWYQQDPGMELHLIHYSYGVNSTEKGDLSSESTVSRIRTEHFPLTLESARPSHTSQYLCASSDWGLRKETQYFGPGTRLLVL.

At least ten counts were recorded for this clonotype. The chain joins TRBV7-2 to TRBJ2-3; the D gene is possibly TRBD2 (7 bases). The CDR3 extends over 18 amino acids. Trimming left V 1 base short and J 10 bases short, with 27 bases between. The V gene's germline CDR1 is SGHTA and CDR2 FQGNSA. The CDR3 loop reads CASSLVRAGAGAQTPQYF. The CDR3 DNA sequence: TGTGCCAGCAGCTTAGTCAGGGCGGGGGCCGGGGCACAGACCCCGCAGTATTTT.

This clonotype was seen repeatedly, ten times or more. V gene TRBV2 combines with J gene TRBJ2-1; D might be TRBD2 (5 bases). The germline V and J ends were trimmed by 6 bases and 0 bases, with 15 bases remaining between them. Germline CDR1 and CDR2: SNHLY and FYNNEI. The length of the CDR3 is 16 residues. The CDR3 region is CASSPRWRVSYNEQFF. CDR3 bases: TGTGCCAGCAGCCCGAGGTGGCGGGTCTCCTACAATGAGCAGTTCTTC.

This clonotype was picked up many times. This sequence joins TRBV5-1 and TRBJ1-1; tentatively, D is TRBD1 (6 bases). From germline, CDR1 is SGHRS and CDR2 YFSETQ. The CDR3 extends over 15 amino acids. V dropped 5 bases and J dropped 3 bases, with 17 bases sitting between them. This CDR3 reads CASRQGPLRDTEAFF. CDR3 DNA sequence: TGCGCCAGCAGACAGGGCCCACTCCGAGACACTGAAGCTTTCTTT. Looking up the rest from reference TRBV5-1 and TRBJ1-1 gives the full variable domain: KAGVTQTPRYLIKTRGQQVTLSCSPISGHRSVSWYQQTPGQGLQFLFEYFSETQRNKGNFPGRFSGRQFSNSRSEMNVSTLELGDSALYLCASRQGPLRDTEAFFGQGTRLTVV.

This clonotype came up many times. The J gene is TRBJ2-7, the V gene TRBV12-3 or TRBV12-4; 10 bases line up with TRBD1. V lost 4 bases and J lost 5; bases outside the gene matches: 5. This CDR3 contains 14 residues. The CDR3: CASSSTGGWDEQYF. The CDR3, as DNA: TGTGCCAGCAGTTCGACAGGGGGCTGGGACGAGCAGTACTTC.

Ten or more counts support this clonotype. This chain joins TRBV7-9 and TRBJ1-5, with D unclear. Per germline, CDR1 SEHNR and CDR2 FQNEAQ (reference sequence). This CDR3 comprises 14 residues. Trimming shortened V by 3 bases and J by 6 bases, and 12 bases separated the two germline ends. The CDR3 nucleotides are TGTGCCAGCAGCTTCCAGGAGGCGAGTCAGCCCCAGCATTTT. As protein: CASSFQEASQPQHF.

The chain links TRBV19 to TRBJ1-1; 7 bases map to TRBD1. Germline V gene lookup returns CDR1 LNHDA and CDR2 SQIVND (reference sequence). The CDR3 extends over 15 amino acids. J was trimmed by 5 bases and V by 5 bases; bases with no gene match: 11. The CDR3 sequence is CASSAKNRGWTEAFF. CDR3 coding DNA: TGTGCCAGTAGTGCTAAGAACAGGGGATGGACTGAAGCTTTCTTT.

This clonotype occurred many times. The V and J genes are TRBV12-3 or TRBV12-4 and TRBJ1-6; 7 nucleotides align to TRBD1. This CDR3 spans 12 amino acids. With 10 bases clipped from V and 5 bases from J, the junction kept 2 bases outside the gene matches. CDR3 in amino acids: CATGQDNSPLHF. The CDR3 bases are TGTGCCACCGGACAGGATAATTCACCCCTCCACTTT.

Details on this clonotype: A much larger clone differs by one base, so this may be a read error. The V and J genes are TRBV28 and TRBJ1-2; 10 bases are a match to TRBD1. V shed 4 bases and J 6 bases; nucleotides not matched to a gene: 11. Germline V gene lookup returns CDR1 MDHEN and CDR2 SYDVKM. This CDR3 is 16 amino acids long. The CDR3 here is CASSSERTGGNDGYTF. CDR3 sequence (DNA): TGTGCCAGCAGTTCGGAGCGGACAGGGGGAAACGATGGCTACACCTTC.

This clonotype was found many times. The chain links TRBV29-1 to TRBJ1-1, with 8 bases matching TRBD1. V was clipped by 6 bases and J by 5 bases; unmatched bases: 14. Germline CDR1 is SQVTM and CDR2 is ANQGSEA. This CDR3 is built from 15 residues. The CDR3 loop reads CSVRVDQGARTEAFF. The CDR3 DNA follows: TGCAGCGTGAGAGTTGACCAGGGGGCGCGGACTGAAGCTTTCTTT.

This clonotype was observed many times. The CDR3 DNA reads TGTGCCAGCACCAAAAAGGGGGTCAGGGCCGCAGATACGCAGTATTTT. Translated, it gives CASTKKGVRAADTQYF. V and J are TRBV5-6 and TRBJ2-3; maybe TRBD1 (6 bases). The CDR3 covers 16 residues. V shed 6 bases and J shed 4 bases, with 21 bases lying between them. Germline V gene lookup returns CDR1 SGHDT and CDR2 YYEEEE.

This clonotype was found many times. The chain combines TRBV29-1 with TRBJ2-6; D is uncertain. This CDR3 comprises 14 residues. Germline V gene data show CDR1 as SQVTM and CDR2 as ANQGSEA. V gave up 2 bases and J gave up 2 bases, with 7 bases separating them. CDR3 bases: TGCAGCGTTGAAACGGGTCCTGGGGCCAACGTCCTGACTTTC. Translation: CSVETGPGANVLTF.

The table lists this clonotype with a few counts. J is TRBJ2-5 and V is TRBV7-3; 8 bases agree with TRBD2. J was trimmed by 2 bases and V by 0 bases; bases with no gene match: 11. The CDR3 has 18 residues. Germline assignment: CDR1 SGHTA and CDR2 FQGTGA. The CDR3 loop reads CASSLTPAASGRQETQYF. The CDR3 region has the DNA TGTGCCAGCAGCTTAACCCCGGCCGCTAGCGGGCGACAAGAGACCCAGTACTTC.

There are many counts of this clonotype. CDR3 residues: CSATDRGRGLGTQYF. CDR3 DNA: TGCAGTGCCACCGACAGGGGGCGCGGGTTGGGTACGCAGTATTTT. The chain couples TRBV20-1 to TRBJ2-3; 10 positions agree with TRBD1. Looked up from germline, CDR1 is DFQATT and CDR2 is SNEGSKA (reference sequence). Germline trimming cut 6 bases from V and 8 bases from J; bases unmatched to any gene: 14. The CDR3 sequence is 15 residues long.

This clonotype has a count of ten or more. The gene calls are TRBV29-1 and TRBJ2-7; D is perhaps TRBD2 (5 bases). The germline V gene has CDR1 SQVTM and CDR2 ANQGSEA. This CDR3 has 15 residues. Between the trimmed V and J ends, which lost 1 base and 0 bases, there was a span of 13 bases. The CDR3 nucleotides read TGCAGCGTTGAAGCCCCCGGGGTGAACTCCTACGAGCAGTACTTC. Protein product: CSVEAPGVNSYEQYF.

Ten or more counts support this clonotype. The chain is built from TRBV7-2 and TRBJ2-3; D possibly corresponds to TRBD2 (7 bases). Trimming took off 5 bases at V and 6 bases at J, with 21 bases between the two ends. CDR1 is SGHTA, CDR2 FQGNSA, per germline. This CDR3 contains 16 residues. CDR3: CASSPWAGAPLDTQYF. The CDR3 region has the DNA TGTGCCAGCAGCCCTTGGGCGGGGGCCCCCTTGGATACGCAGTATTTT.

The chain has TRBV3-1 and TRBJ2-3; D ambiguous. The germline V gene has CDR1 LGHDT and CDR2 YNNKEL (reference sequence). This CDR3 region has 13 residues. V shed 8 bases and J shed 0 bases, with 9 bases lying between them. CDR3 sequence reads: CASRPFSTDTQYF. The CDR3 DNA follows: TGTGCCAGCCGACCATTTAGCACAGATACGCAGTATTTT.

CDR3 region: CASRDPRAGGLETQYF. The CDR3 nucleotides are TGTGCCAGCAGGGACCCGCGGGCAGGGGGCCTTGAGACCCAGTACTTC. The chain is built from TRBV6-1 and TRBJ2-5; 8 bases are shared with TRBD1. Germline V gene sequence: CDR1 MNHNS, CDR2 SASEGT. This CDR3 has 16 amino acids. The V gene end was trimmed by 6 bases and the J gene end by 5 bases; junction bases not matched to a gene: 14.

This clonotype was seen many times. The gene calls are TRBV7-2 and TRBJ2-3; TRBD2 matches 10 bases. After removal of 7 bases from V and 14 bases from J, the junction contained 15 bases not matched to a gene. Germline V gene data show CDR1 as SGHTA and CDR2 as FQGNSA. The CDR3 length is 14 residues. As DNA, the CDR3 is TGTGCCAGCACCCGACAAGAAACTAGCGGGAAGAGGTATTTT. It yields the protein CASTRQETSGKRYF. The full variable domain, completed using reference TRBV7-2 and TRBJ2-3, is GAGVSQSPSNKVTEKGKDVELRCDPISGHTALYWYRQSLGQGLEFLIYFQGNSAPDKSGLPSDRFSAERTGGSVSTLTIQRTQQEDSAVYLCASTRQETSGKRYFGPGTRLTVL.